This T cell receptor (beta chain) was profiled in a study of T cells after yellow fever vaccination. Each CDR3 protein gets one entry after TCRdb re-called the 5' RACE reads with MiXCR. The data hold 340,000 or so distinct CDR3 sequences, with under 15% observed a single time. Per the germline V gene, CDR1 is SNHLY and CDR2 is FYNNEI. The V segment lost 9 bases and the J segment 13 bases; nucleotides outside the gene matches: 11. This CDR3 has 13 amino acids. This sequence was found in a man aged 18 to 30 who received the YFV17D yellow fever vaccine. The sample was CD4+ T cells sorted from PBMCs, taken 15 days after the yellow fever booster vaccination. The chain is built from TRBV2 and TRBJ1-6; 8 nucleotides match TRBD1. The CDR3 region is CASTGTGSAPLHF. CDR3 bases: TGTGCCAGTACCGGGACAGGAAGTGCGCCCCTCCACTTT.